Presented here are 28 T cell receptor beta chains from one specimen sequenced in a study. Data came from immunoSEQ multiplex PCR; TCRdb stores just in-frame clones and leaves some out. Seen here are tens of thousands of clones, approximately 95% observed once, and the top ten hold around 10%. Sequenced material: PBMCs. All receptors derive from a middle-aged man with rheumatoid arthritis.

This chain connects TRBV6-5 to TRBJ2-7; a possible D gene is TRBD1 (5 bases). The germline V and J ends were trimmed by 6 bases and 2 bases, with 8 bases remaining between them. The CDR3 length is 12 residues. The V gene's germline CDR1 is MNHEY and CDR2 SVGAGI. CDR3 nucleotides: TGTGCCAGCAGGCAGGGTCCCTACGAGCAGTACTTC. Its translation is CASRQGPYEQYF.

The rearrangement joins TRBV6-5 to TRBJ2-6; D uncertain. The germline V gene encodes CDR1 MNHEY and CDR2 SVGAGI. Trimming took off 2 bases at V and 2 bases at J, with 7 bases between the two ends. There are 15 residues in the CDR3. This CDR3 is CASSYKGTGANVLTF. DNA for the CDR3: TGTGCCAGCAGTTACAAAGGGACTGGGGCCAACGTCCTGACTTTC.

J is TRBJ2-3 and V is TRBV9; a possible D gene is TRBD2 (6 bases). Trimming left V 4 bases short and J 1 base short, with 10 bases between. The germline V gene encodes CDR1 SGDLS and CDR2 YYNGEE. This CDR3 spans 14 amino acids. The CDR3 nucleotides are TGTGCCAGCAGCCCCCGCGGGGGCACAGATACGCAGTATTTT. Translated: CASSPRGGTDTQYF.

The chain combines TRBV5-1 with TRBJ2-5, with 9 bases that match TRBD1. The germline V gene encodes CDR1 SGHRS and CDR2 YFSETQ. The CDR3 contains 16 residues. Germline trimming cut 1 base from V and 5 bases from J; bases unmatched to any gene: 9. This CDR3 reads CASSLSGTGSWETQYF. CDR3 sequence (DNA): TGCGCCAGCAGCTTGTCGGGGACAGGGAGTTGGGAGACCCAGTACTTC.

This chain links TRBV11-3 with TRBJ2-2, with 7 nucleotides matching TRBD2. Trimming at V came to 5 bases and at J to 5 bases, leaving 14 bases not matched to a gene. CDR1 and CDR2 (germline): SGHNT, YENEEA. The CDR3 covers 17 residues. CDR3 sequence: CASSPRASGVSTGELFF. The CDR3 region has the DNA TGTGCCAGCAGCCCACGAGCTAGCGGCGTTTCGACCGGGGAGCTGTTTTTT. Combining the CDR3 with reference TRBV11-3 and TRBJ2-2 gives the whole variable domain EAGVVQSPRYKIIEKKQPVAFWCNPISGHNTLYWYLQNLGQGPELLIRYENEEAVDDSQLPKDRFSAERLKGVDSTLKIQPAELGDSAVYLCASSPRASGVSTGELFFGEGSRLTVL.

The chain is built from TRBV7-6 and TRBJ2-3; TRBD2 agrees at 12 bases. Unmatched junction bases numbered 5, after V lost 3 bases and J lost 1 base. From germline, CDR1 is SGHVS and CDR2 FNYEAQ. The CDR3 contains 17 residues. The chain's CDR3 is CASSFLTSGSRTDTQYF. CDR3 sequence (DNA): TGTGCCAGCAGCTTTCTGACTAGCGGGAGTCGCACAGATACGCAGTATTTT.

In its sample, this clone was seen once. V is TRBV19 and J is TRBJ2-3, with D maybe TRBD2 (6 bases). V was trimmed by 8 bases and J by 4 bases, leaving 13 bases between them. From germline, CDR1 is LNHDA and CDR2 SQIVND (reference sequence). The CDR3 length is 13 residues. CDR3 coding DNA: TGTGCCAGTTCCACGGGAGCTCCAGATACGCAGTATTTT. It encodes CASSTGAPDTQYF.

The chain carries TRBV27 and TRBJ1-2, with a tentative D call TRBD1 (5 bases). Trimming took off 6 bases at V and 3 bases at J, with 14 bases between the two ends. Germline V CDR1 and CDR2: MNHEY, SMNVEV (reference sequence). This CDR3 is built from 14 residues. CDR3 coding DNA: TGTGCCAGCAGCTACCGGGACGGACACTATGGCTACACCTTC. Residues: CASSYRDGHYGYTF.

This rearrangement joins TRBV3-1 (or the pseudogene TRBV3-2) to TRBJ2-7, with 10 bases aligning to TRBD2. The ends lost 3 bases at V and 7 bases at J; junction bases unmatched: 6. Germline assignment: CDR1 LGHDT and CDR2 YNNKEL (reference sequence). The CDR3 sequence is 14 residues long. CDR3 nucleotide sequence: TGTGCCAGCAGCCACCTTGGACTAGCGGAAGAGCAGTACTTC. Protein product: CASSHLGLAEEQYF.

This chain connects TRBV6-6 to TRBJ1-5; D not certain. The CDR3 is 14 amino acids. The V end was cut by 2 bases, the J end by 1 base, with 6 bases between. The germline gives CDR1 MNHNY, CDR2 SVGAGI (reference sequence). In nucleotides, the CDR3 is TGTGCCAGCAGTTACCCGGAAAGCAATCAGCCCCAGCATTTT. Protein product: CASSYPESNQPQHF.

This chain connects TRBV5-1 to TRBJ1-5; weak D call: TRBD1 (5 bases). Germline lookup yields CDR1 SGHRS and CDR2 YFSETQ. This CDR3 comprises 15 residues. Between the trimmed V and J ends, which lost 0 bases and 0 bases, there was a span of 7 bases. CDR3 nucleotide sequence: TGCGCCAGCAGCTTGGCCGGGGGTAGCAATCAGCCCCAGCATTTT. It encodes CASSLAGGSNQPQHF. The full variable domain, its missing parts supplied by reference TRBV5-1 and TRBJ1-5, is KAGVTQTPRYLIKTRGQQVTLSCSPISGHRSVSWYQQTPGQGLQFLFEYFSETQRNKGNFPGRFSGRQFSNSRSEMNVSTLELGDSALYLCASSLAGGSNQPQHFGDGTRLSIL.

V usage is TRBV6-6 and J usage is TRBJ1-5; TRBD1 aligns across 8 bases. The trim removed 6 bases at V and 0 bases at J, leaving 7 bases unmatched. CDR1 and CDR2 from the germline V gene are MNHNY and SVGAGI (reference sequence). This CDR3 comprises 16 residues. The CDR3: CASRIQGGNSNQPQHF. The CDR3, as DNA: TGTGCCAGCAGGATACAGGGGGGAAATAGCAATCAGCCCCAGCATTTT.

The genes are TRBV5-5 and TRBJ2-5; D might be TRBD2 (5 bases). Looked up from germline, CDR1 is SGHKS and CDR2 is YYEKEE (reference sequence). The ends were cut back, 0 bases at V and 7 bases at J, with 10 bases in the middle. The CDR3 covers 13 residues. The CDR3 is CASSLVDGGTQYF. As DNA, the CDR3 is TGTGCCAGCAGCTTGGTAGACGGAGGGACCCAGTACTTC.

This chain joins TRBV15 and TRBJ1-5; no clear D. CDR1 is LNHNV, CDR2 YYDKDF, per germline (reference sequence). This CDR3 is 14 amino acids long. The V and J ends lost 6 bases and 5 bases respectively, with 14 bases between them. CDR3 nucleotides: TGTGCCACCAGTACATATACCTGGGATCAGCCCCAGCATTTT. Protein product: CATSTYTWDQPQHF.

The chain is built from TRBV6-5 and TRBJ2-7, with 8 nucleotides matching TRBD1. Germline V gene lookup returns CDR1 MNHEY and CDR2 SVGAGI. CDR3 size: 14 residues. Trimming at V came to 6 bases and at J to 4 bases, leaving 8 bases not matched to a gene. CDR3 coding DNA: TGTGCCAGCAGAAACCGGGACAGGCCATACGAGCAGTACTTC. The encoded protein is CASRNRDRPYEQYF.

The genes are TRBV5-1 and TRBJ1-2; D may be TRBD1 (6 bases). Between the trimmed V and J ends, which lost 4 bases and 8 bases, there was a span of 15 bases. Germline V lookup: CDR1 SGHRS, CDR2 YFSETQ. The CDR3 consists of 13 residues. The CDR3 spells CASSPSQGGGYTF. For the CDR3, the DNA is TGCGCCAGCAGCCCGTCACAGGGAGGAGGCTACACCTTC.

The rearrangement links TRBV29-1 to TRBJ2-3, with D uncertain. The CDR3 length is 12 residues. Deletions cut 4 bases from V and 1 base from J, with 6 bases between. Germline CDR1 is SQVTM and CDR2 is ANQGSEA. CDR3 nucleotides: TGCAGCGTTGTTCAGGGCACAGATACGCAGTATTTT. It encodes CSVVQGTDTQYF.

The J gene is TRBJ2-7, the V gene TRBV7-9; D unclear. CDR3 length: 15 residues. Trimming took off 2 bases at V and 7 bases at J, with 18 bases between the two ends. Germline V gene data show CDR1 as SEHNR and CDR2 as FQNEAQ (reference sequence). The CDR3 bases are TGTGCCAGCAGCTTATCCCCGGCAGCCCCGGAGGAGCAGTACTTC. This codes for CASSLSPAAPEEQYF. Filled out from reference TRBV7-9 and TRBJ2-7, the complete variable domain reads DTGVSQNPRHKITKRGQNVTFRCDPISEHNRLYWYRQTLGQGPEFLTYFQNEAQLEKSRLLSDRFSAERPKGSFSTLEIQRTEQGDSAMYLCASSLSPAAPEEQYFGPGTRLTVT.

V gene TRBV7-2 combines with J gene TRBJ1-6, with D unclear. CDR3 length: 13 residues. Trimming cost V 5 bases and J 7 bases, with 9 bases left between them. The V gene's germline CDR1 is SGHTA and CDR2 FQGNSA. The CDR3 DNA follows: TGTGCCAGCAGCCCAGGAGGGAATTCACCCCTCCACTTT. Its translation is CASSPGGNSPLHF.

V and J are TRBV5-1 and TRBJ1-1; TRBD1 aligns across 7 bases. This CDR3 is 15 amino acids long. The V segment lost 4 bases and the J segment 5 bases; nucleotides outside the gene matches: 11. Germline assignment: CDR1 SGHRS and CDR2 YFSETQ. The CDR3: CASSTAQGVWTEAFF. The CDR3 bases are TGCGCCAGCAGCACAGCCCAGGGGGTATGGACTGAAGCTTTCTTT.

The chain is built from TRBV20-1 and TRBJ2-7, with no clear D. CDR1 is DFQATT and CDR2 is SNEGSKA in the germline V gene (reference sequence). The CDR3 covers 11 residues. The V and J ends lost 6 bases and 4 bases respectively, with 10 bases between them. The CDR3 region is CSAPWGYEQYF. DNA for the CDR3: TGCAGTGCCCCGTGGGGTTACGAGCAGTACTTC.

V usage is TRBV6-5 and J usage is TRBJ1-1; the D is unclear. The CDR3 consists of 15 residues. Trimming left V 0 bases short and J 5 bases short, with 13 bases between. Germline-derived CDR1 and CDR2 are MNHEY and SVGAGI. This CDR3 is CASSYSWAMGTEAFF. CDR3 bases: TGTGCCAGCAGTTACTCGTGGGCTATGGGGACTGAAGCTTTCTTT.

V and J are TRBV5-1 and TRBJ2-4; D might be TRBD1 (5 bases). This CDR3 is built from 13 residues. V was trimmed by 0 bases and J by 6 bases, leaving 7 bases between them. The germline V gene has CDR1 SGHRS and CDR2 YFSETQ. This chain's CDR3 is CASSLGGGNIQYF. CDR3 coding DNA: TGCGCCAGCAGCTTGGGGGGCGGAAACATTCAGTACTTC. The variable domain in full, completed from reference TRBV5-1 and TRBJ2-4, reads KAGVTQTPRYLIKTRGQQVTLSCSPISGHRSVSWYQQTPGQGLQFLFEYFSETQRNKGNFPGRFSGRQFSNSRSEMNVSTLELGDSALYLCASSLGGGNIQYFGAGTRLSVL.

DNA for the CDR3: TGTGCCAGCAGCTTACCGGGGCGTCCCTCCTACGAGCAGTACTTC. Protein: CASSLPGRPSYEQYF. The chain recombines TRBV5-6 with TRBJ2-7; D assignment may be TRBD1 or TRBD2 (5 bases each). Germline values: CDR1 SGHDT, CDR2 YYEEEE. V was trimmed by 2 bases and J by 0 bases, leaving 12 bases between them. This CDR3 region has 15 residues.

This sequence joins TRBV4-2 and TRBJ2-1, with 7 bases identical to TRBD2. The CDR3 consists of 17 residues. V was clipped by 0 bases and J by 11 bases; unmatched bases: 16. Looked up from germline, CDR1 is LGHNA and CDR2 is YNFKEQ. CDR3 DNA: TGTGCCAGCAGCCAAGATCTGTTGGGGGGAGGGGATTATAAGCAGTTCTTC. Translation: CASSQDLLGGGDYKQFF.

The CDR3 sequence: CASRPAGGQETQYF. CDR3 nucleotides: TGTGCCAGCAGACCAGCGGGGGGGCAAGAGACCCAGTACTTC. The chain has TRBV27 and TRBJ2-5; 10 nucleotides agree with TRBD2. This CDR3 has 14 residues. Germline V gene lookup returns CDR1 MNHEY and CDR2 SMNVEV (reference sequence). The V segment lost 6 bases and the J segment 2 bases; nucleotides outside the gene matches: 3.

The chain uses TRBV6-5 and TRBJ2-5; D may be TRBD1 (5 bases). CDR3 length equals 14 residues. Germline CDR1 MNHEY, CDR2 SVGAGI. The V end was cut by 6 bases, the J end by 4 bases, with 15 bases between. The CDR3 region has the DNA TGTGCCAGCAGCCGTCAGGGTCAAAGAGAGACCCAGTACTTC. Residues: CASSRQGQRETQYF.

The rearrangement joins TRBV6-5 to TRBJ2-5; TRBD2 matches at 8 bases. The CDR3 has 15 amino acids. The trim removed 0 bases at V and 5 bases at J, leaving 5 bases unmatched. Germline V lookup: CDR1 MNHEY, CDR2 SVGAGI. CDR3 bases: TGTGCCAGCAGTTACTCTGGACTAGCCGGCGAGACCCAGTACTTC. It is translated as CASSYSGLAGETQYF.